This TCR beta chain appears in the sequencing data of a study of Ad26.COV2.S vaccination and SARS-CoV-2 variants. Study-level background: Ad26.COV2.S shots went into the muscle once or twice, 56 days apart.

This clone has more than one count but fewer than ten. Produced via immunoSEQ multiplex PCR; TCRdb's table is partial and in-frame only. The sample records under 550,000 clones, about nine tenths being singletons. Germline CDR1 MNHNY, CDR2 SVGAGI (reference sequence). V dropped 8 bases and J dropped 10; count of bases not matched to a gene: 10. The CDR3 is made up of 14 amino acids. Regarding treatment: about 20 received Ad26.COV2.S at low or high dose, single or two shots; about 5 received placebo; per-sample allocation not given. The samples date from day 63 after the first vaccine or placebo injection.

This specimen consisted of peripheral blood, obtained in a trial of Ad26.COV2.S vaccine versus placebo. The clonotype was recovered from a person between 18 and 60 years old who received the Ad26.COV2.S COVID-19 vaccine or a placebo. The chain couples TRBV6-6 to TRBJ1-4; the match to TRBD1 covers 10 bases. CDR3 nucleotide sequence: TGTGCCAGCCTTACCGGGACAGGGGTGGGAAAACTGTTTTTT. This encodes CASLTGTGVGKLFF.